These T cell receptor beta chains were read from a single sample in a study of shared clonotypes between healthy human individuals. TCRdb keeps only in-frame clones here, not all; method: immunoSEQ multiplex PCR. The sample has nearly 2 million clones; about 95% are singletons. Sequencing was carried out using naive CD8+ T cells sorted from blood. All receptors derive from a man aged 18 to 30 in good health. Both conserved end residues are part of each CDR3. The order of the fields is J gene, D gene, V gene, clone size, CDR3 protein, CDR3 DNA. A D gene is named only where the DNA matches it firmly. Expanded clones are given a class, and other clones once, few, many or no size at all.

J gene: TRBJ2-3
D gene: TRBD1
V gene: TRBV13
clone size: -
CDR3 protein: CASSLPRQGSDTQYF
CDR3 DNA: TGTGCCAGCAGCTTACCCCGACAGGGGAGTGATACGCAGTATTTT

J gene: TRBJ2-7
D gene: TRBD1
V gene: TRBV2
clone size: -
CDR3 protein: CASSPRDRADYEQYF
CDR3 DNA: TGTGCCAGCAGCCCCCGGGACAGGGCCGACTACGAGCAGTACTTC

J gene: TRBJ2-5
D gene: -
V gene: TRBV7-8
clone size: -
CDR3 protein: CASSEYQGRETQYF
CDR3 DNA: TGTGCCAGCAGCGAGTACCAGGGAAGAGAGACCCAGTACTTC

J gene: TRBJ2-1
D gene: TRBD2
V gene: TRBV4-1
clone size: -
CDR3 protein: CASSPGREGPNEQFF
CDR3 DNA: TGCGCCAGCAGCCCCGGGCGGGAGGGTCCCAATGAGCAGTTCTTC

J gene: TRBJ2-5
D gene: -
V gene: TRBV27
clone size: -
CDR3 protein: CASSPTVLQETQYF
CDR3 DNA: TGTGCCAGCAGTCCTACAGTGCTACAAGAGACCCAGTACTTC

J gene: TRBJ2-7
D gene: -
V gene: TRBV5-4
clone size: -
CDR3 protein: CASSTLEGGQYEQYF
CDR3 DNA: TGTGCCAGCAGCACGCTCGAGGGGGGGCAGTACGAGCAGTACTTC

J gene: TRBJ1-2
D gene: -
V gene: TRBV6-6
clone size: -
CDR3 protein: CASSYSQEAGYGYTF
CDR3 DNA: TGTGCCAGCAGTTACTCGCAGGAGGCTGGCTATGGCTACACCTTC

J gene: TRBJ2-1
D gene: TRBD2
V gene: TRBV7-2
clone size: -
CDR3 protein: CASSLDPREWIYNEQFF
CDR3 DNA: TGTGCCAGCAGCTTAGACCCGCGGGAGTGGATCTACAATGAGCAGTTCTTC

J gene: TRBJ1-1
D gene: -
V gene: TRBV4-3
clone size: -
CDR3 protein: CASSQDWGGSTEAFF
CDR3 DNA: TGCGCCAGCAGCCAAGATTGGGGGGGCAGCACTGAAGCTTTCTTT

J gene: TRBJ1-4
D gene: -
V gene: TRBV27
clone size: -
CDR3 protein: CASSSGTEYDEKLFF
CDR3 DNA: TGTGCCAGCAGCTCCGGGACCGAGTACGATGAAAAACTGTTTTTT

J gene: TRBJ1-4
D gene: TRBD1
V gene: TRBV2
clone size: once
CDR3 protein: CASKDRDDEKLFF
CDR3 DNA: TGTGCCAGCAAAGACAGGGATGATGAAAAACTGTTTTTT

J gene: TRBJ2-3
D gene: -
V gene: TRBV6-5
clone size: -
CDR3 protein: CASSKGDDTDTQYF
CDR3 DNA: TGTGCCAGCAGTAAAGGGGACGACACAGATACGCAGTATTTT

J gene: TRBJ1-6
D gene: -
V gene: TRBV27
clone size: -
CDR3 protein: CASSLMLGPRGISPLHF
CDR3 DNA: TGTGCCAGCAGTTTGATGCTGGGCCCCCGTGGGATTTCACCCCTCCACTTT

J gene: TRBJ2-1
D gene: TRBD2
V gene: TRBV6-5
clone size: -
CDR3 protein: CASSTLAGVYNEQFF
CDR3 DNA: TGTGCCAGCAGTACCCTAGCGGGAGTGTACAATGAGCAGTTCTTC

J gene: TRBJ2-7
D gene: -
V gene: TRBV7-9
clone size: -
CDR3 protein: CASSWTPYEQYF
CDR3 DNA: TGTGCCAGCAGCTGGACCCCCTACGAGCAGTACTTC

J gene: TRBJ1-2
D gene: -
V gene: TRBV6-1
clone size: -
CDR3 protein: CASSPEIYGYTF
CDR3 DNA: TGTGCCAGCAGTCCCGAGATCTATGGCTACACCTTC

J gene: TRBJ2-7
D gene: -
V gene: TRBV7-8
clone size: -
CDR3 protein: CASAFRAGHEQYF
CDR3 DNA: TGTGCCAGCGCCTTCAGGGCCGGGCACGAGCAGTACTTC

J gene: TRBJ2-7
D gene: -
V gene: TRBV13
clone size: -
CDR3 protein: CASSRKQGSPSREQYF
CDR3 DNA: TGTGCCAGCAGCCGCAAACAGGGTTCCCCCTCCAGGGAGCAGTACTTC

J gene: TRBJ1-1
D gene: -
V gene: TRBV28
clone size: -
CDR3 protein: CASSSGRLNTEAFF
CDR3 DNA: TGTGCCAGCAGTTCTGGACGGCTCAACACTGAAGCTTTCTTT

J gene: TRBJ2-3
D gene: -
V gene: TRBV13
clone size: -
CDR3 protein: CASSLQGKNTQYF
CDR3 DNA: TGTGCCAGCAGCTTACAGGGCAAAAATACGCAGTATTTT

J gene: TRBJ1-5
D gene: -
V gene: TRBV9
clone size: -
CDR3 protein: CASSVGGQSNQPQHF
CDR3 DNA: TGTGCCAGCAGCGTCGGGGGTCAGAGCAATCAGCCCCAGCATTTT

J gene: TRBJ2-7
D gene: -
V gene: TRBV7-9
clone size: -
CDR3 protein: CASSFGEVGEQYF
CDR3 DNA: TGTGCCAGCAGCTTTGGGGAAGTGGGCGAGCAGTACTTC

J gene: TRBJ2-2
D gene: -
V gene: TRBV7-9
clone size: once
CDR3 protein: CASSLKGGVAGELFF
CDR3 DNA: TGTGCCAGCAGCTTAAAGGGCGGGGTGGCCGGGGAGCTGTTTTTT

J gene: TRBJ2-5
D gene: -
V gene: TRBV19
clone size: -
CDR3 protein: CASSIDFVTGTQYF
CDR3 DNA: TGTGCCAGTAGTATAGATTTCGTCACGGGGACCCAGTACTTC

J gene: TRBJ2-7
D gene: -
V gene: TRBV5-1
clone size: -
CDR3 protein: CASSLHSFYEQYF
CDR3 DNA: TGCGCCAGCAGCTTACACAGCTTCTACGAGCAGTACTTC

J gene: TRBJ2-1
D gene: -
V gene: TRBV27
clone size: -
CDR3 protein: CASSSSSEEQFF
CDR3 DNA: TGTGCCAGCAGTTCATCTAGCGAAGAGCAGTTCTTC

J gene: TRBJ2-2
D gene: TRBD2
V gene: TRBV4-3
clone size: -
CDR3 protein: CASSPSPGLAAGELFF
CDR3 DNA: TGCGCCAGCAGCCCCTCCCCGGGACTAGCGGCGGGGGAGCTGTTTTTT

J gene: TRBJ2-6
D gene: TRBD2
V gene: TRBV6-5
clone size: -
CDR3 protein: CASKGGLSGANVLTF
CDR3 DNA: TGTGCCAGCAAGGGAGGGCTCTCTGGGGCCAACGTCCTGACTTTC

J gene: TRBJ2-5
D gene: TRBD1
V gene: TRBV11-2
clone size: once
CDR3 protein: CASSLDRDSGETQYF
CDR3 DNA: TGTGCCAGCAGCTTAGATCGGGACAGTGGAGAGACCCAGTACTTC

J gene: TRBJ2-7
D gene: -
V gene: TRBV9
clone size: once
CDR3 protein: CASSVEGTSYEQYF
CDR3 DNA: TGTGCCAGCAGCGTAGAGGGCACCTCCTACGAGCAGTACTTC

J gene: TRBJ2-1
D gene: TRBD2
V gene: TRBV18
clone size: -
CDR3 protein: CASSPPTSGGGNEQFF
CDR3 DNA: TGTGCCAGCTCACCACCTACTAGCGGGGGAGGCAATGAGCAGTTCTTC

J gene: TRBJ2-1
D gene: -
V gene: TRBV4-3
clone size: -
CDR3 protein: CASSQLGSYNEQFF
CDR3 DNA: TGCGCCAGCAGCCAACTAGGCTCCTACAATGAGCAGTTCTTC

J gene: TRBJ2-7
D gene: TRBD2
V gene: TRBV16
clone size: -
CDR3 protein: CASAKGLLYEQYF
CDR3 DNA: TGTGCCAGCGCGAAGGGACTATTGTACGAGCAGTACTTC

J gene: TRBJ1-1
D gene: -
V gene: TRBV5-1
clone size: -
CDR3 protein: CASSLGRNTEAFF
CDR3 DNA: TGCGCCAGCAGCTTGGGTAGGAACACTGAAGCTTTCTTT

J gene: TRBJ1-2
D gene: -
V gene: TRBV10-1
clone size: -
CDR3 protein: CAKRQKTNYGYTF
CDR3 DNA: TGCGCCAAGCGACAGAAAACCAACTATGGCTACACCTTC

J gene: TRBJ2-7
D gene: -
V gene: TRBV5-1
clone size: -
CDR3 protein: CASSLVLGFSYEQYF
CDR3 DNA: TGCGCCAGCAGCTTGGTTCTGGGGTTCTCCTACGAGCAGTACTTC

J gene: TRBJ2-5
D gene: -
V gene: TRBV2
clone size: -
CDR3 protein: CASSEARGYQETQYF
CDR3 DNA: TGTGCCAGCAGTGAAGCGAGGGGGTACCAAGAGACCCAGTACTTC

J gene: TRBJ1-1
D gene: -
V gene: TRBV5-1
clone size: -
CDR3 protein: CASSSYGEAFF
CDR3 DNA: TGCGCCAGCAGCTCCTATGGTGAAGCTTTCTTT

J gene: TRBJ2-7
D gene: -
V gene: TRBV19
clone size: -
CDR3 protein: CASSIPRRGYYEQYF
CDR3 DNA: TGTGCCAGTAGTATCCCCCGGCGTGGGTACTACGAGCAGTACTTC

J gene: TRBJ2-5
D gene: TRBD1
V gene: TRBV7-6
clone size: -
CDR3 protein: CASSSMGQQETQYF
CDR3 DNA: TGTGCCAGCAGCTCCATGGGACAGCAAGAGACCCAGTACTTC

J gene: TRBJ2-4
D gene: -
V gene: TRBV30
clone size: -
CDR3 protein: CAWSGRGPHSANKNIQYF
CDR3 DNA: TGTGCCTGGAGTGGTAGGGGTCCGCACTCTGCAAACAAAAACATTCAGTACTTC

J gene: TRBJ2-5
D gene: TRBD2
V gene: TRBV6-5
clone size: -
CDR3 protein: CASSYSRKSGGETQYF
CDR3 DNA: TGTGCCAGCAGTTACTCGAGAAAAAGCGGGGGAGAGACCCAGTACTTC

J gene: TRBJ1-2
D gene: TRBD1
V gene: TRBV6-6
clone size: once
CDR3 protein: CASSGQGPNYGYTF
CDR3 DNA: TGTGCCAGCAGTGGACAGGGTCCCAACTATGGCTACACCTTC

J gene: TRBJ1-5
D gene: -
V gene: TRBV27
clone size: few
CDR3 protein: CASSLPNQPQHF
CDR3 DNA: TGTGCCAGCAGTTTACCCAATCAGCCCCAGCATTTT

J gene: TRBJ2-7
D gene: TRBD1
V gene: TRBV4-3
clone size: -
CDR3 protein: CASSPGTGNYEQYF
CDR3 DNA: TGCGCCAGCAGCCCTGGGACAGGGAACTACGAGCAGTACTTC

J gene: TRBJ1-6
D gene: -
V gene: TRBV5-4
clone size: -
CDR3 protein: CASRGDGNSPLHF
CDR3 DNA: TGTGCCAGCAGGGGGGACGGCAATTCACCCCTCCACTTT

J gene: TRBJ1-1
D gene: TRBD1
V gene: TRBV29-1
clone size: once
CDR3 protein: CSVEDPQGYTEAFF
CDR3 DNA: TGCAGCGTTGAAGACCCACAGGGGTACACTGAAGCTTTCTTT

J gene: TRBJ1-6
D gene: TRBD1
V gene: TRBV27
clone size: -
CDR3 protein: CASSWTGRNSSPLHF
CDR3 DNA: TGTGCCAGCAGTTGGACAGGGAGGAATAGTTCACCCCTCCACTTT

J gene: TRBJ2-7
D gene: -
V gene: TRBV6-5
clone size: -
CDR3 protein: CASSYEGNEQYF
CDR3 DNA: TGTGCCAGCAGTTATGAGGGGAACGAGCAGTACTTC

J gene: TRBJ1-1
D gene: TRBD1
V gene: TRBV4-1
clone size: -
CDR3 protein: CATSTAGGANTEAFF
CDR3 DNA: TGCGCCACCTCCACTGCAGGGGGAGCGAACACTGAAGCTTTCTTT

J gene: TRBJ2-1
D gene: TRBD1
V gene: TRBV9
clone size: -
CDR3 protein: CASSVGQGYNEQFF
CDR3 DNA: TGTGCCAGCAGCGTAGGACAGGGGTACAATGAGCAGTTCTTC

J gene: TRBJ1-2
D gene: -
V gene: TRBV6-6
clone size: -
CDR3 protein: CASLTWDFHYGYTF
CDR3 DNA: TGTGCCAGCCTTACCTGGGATTTCCACTATGGCTACACCTTC

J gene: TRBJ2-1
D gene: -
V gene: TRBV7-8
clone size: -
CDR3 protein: CASSFLLIGFEGPGNEQFF
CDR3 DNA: TGTGCCAGCAGCTTTCTCCTTATTGGGTTCGAGGGGCCAGGGAATGAGCAGTTCTTC

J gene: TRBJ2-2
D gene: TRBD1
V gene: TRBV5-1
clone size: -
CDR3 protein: CASSFPGTGATGELFF
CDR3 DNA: TGCGCCAGCAGCTTTCCAGGGACAGGGGCCACCGGGGAGCTGTTTTTT